This paragraph reports one T cell receptor beta chain. Its antigen is unidentified. The data were taken from a study of shared clonotypes between healthy human individuals. At the level of the study: The plates for each donor numbered three CD4 naive, three CD4 memory, two CD8 naive and one CD8 memory. Study results and caveats: Memory subsets generally showed lower estimated richness than naive subsets. In having few donors, the study represented limited genetic and exposure-history diversity. Specimens sampled were limited to blood, with tissue repertoires likely differing.

Terminally differentiated effector memory CD45RA+ cells were left out of the naive CD8 fraction, which was CD45RO-negative and positively selected for CCR7. Assay: immunoSEQ multiplex PCR; the TCRdb copy retains only in-frame clones and omits some. The sample contains some 1,900,000 clones, approximately 95% of which appear only once. CDR1 and CDR2 (germline): SGHVS, FNYEAQ. Trimming took off 2 bases at V and 0 bases at J, with 8 bases between the two ends. The CDR3 length is 14 residues. The sequence was obtained from a young man in good health. Sample: naive CD8+ T cells sorted from blood. The chain combines TRBV7-6 with TRBJ2-7; no reliable D call. The CDR3 region is CASSLRQASYEQYF. CDR3 sequence (DNA): TGTGCCAGCAGCTTACGTCAGGCCTCCTACGAGCAGTACTTC.